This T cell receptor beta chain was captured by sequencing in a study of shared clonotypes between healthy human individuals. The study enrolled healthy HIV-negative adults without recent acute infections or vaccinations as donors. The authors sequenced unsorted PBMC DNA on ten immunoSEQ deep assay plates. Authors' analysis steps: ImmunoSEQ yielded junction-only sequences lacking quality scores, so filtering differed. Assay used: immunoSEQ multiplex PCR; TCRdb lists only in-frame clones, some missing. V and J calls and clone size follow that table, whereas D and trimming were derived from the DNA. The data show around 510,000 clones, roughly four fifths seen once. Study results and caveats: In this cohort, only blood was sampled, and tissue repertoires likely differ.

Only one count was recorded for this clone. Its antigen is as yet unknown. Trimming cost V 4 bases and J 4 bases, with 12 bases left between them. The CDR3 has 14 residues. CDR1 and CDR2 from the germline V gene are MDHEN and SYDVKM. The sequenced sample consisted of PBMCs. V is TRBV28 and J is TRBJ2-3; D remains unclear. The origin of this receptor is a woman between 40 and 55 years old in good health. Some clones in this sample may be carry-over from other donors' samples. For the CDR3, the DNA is TGTGCCAGCAGTTCGGTCCCTGGGCCAGATACGCAGTATTTT. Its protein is CASSSVPGPDTQYF.